What follows describes a single TCR beta chain. Germline values: CDR1 SGHTA, CDR2 FQGNSA. The CDR3 is made up of 14 amino acids. Between the trimmed V and J ends, which lost 4 bases and 4 bases, there was a span of 13 bases. Original processing notes: How many nucleated cells were present was estimated from reference gene primer amplification. Repertoires were generated with immunoSEQ multiplex PCR, while TCRdb's copy carries only in-frame clones and drops some. V and J calls and clone size follow that table, whereas D and trimming were derived from the DNA. The sample comprises a few hundred thousand clones, around 90% of which are singletons, and just under 1% rests with the top ten. The data originate from a study of blood T cell repertoires in COVID-19.

The specimen was peripheral blood. The chain is built from TRBV7-2 and TRBJ1-1, with D possibly being TRBD1 (6 bases). This sequence was found in a middle-aged woman who had recovered from COVID-19. This CDR3 is CASSWRGRGTEAFF. CDR3 coding DNA: TGTGCCAGCAGCTGGAGGGGGAGGGGCACTGAAGCTTTCTTT.